This record concerns one TCR beta chain sequence. Its target is unknown. Some clones are missing from TCRdb's copy, which holds only in-frame ones; the method was immunoSEQ multiplex PCR. Here the sample spans tens of thousands of clones, about four fifths being singletons. This specimen belongs to a study of lymphopenia after photon versus proton radiotherapy. Regarding the study as a whole: Proton therapy kept repertoires fairly stable, unlike photons, which gained effector/memory cells. Post-nadir diversity loss with photons came from oligoclonal expansion, particularly CD8+ Temra cells. A bigger post-nadir fall in TCR diversity correlated inversely with survival time in deceased patients.

The length of the CDR3 is 15 residues. The V gene lost 0 bases and the J gene lost 4 bases, with 12 bases spanning the gap. The germline gives CDR1 LNHNV, CDR2 YYDKDF (reference sequence). J is TRBJ1-2 and V is TRBV15, with D unresolved. This clonotype was sampled from a man in his 60s with pancreatic cancer. The input for sequencing was peripheral blood, taken from a patient treated with proton-based radiotherapy. The CDR3 DNA reads as TGTGCCACCAGCAGAGATCGAAACGGCATCTATGGCTACACCTTC. This codes for CATSRDRNGIYGYTF. Based on the CDR3 plus reference TRBV15 and TRBJ1-2, the full variable domain is DAMVIQNPRYQVTQFGKPVTLSCSQTLNHNVMYWYQQKSSQAPKLLFHYYDKDFNNEADTPDNFQSRRPNTSFCFLDIRSPGLGDTAMYLCATSRDRNGIYGYTFGSGTRLTVV.